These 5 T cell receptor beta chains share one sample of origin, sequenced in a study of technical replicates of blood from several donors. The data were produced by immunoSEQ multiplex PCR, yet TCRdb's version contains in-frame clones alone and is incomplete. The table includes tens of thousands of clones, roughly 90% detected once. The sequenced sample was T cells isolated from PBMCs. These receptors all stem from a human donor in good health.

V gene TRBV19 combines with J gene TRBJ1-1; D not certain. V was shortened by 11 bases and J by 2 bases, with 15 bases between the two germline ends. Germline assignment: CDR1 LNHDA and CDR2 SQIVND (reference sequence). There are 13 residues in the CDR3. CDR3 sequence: CASEPTPNTEAFF. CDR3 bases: TGTGCCTCCGAACCGACACCTAACACTGAAGCTTTCTTT.

CDR3 coding DNA: TGTGCCAGCAGCCAAGATAGCAACTATCCCTACGAGCAGTACTTC. It encodes CASSQDSNYPYEQYF. The rearrangement uses TRBV14 and TRBJ2-7; D is uncertain. The germline CDR1 and CDR2 sequences are SGHDN and FVKESK. V shed 0 bases and J shed 2 bases, with 11 bases lying between them. The CDR3 length is 15 residues.

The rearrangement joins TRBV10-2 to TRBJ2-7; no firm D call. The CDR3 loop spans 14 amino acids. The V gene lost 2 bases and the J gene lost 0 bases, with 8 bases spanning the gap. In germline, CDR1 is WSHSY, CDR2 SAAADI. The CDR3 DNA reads TGCGCCAGCAGTGAGGGCGGTTTCTCCTACGAGCAGTACTTC. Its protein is CASSEGGFSYEQYF.

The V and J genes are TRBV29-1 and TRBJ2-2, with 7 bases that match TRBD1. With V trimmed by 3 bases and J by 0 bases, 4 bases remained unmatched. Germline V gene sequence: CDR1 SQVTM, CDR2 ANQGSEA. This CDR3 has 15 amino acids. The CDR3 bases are TGCAGCGTTGAGAGACAGGGATCGAACACCGGGGAGCTGTTTTTT. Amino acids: CSVERQGSNTGELFF.

The CDR3 sequence: CASSYSSSLNYEQYF. Written as DNA, the CDR3 is TGTGCCAGCAGTTACTCGAGTAGCCTCAACTACGAGCAGTACTTC. This chain uses TRBV6-5 with TRBJ2-7, with D unclear. Germline assignment: CDR1 MNHEY and CDR2 SVGAGI. Trimming removed 0 bases from V and 3 bases from J, with 12 bases in between. The CDR3 is made up of 15 amino acids.